The following is a T cell receptor beta chain sequence with its context. The target antigen is unknown. Sequencing used immunoSEQ multiplex PCR; TCRdb keeps in-frame clones, though not all of them. The repertoire has about 88,000 clones, roughly 84% of them found once; the top ten carry about an eighth. The data are from a study of cytomegalovirus exposure and HLA in healthy donors. Study at large: It was reported in a later analysis that the same platform had been used for the 120 validation repertoires as for the 550 to 750 first-cohort repertoires. Study findings and constraints: TCR beta chains numbering 164 were designated cytomegalovirus-associated. Subsequent analysis revealed that first-cohort TCR clusters tended to co-occur in the approximately 120 validation repertoires.

V lost 2 bases, J lost 2 bases, and 14 bases lay in between. Germline V gene lookup returns CDR1 KGHSH and CDR2 LQKENI. This CDR3 has 16 residues. J is TRBJ2-3 and V is TRBV18, with D possibly TRBD1 on 6 matching bases. Sequencing input: PBMCs. The TCR originated in a woman aged 18-29 years in good health and CMV-seropositive. The CDR3 protein is CASSPIEGDFTDTQYF. The DNA of the CDR3 is TGTGCCAGCTCACCAATCGAGGGGGATTTCACAGATACGCAGTATTTT.